Described below is a single TCR beta chain sequence and its context. Its antigen is still unknown. CDR3 length equals 15 residues. Germline V CDR1 and CDR2: LNHDA, SQIVND (reference sequence). V gave up 4 bases and J gave up 6 bases; unmatched junction bases: 7. The data belong to a study of OX40 agonist ivuxolimab in advanced cancers. Looking at the study overall: Across the patients, intravenous ivuxolimab was delivered every 2 weeks at 0.01 to 10 mg/kg. Points from the study as a whole: At 0.1 to 3.0 mg/kg and by week 6, CD4+ and CD8+ T cells in the blood had expanded clonally.

If patients had autoimmune disease history or systemic immunosuppression, they were excluded. Some clones are missing from TCRdb's copy, which holds only in-frame ones; the method was immunoSEQ multiplex PCR. Here the sample spans 65,000 to 75,000 clones, 70% to 90% being singletons. This sequence was found in an adult with an advanced solid tumor such as melanoma, head and neck, liver or kidney cancer. Source: CD4+ or CD8+ T cells sorted from blood, taken in a trial of the OX40 agonist ivuxolimab. This rearrangement joins TRBV19 to TRBJ1-4; 8 nucleotides match TRBD1. The CDR3, as DNA: TGTGCCAGTAGTAACCCCGGACAGGGAGATGAAAAACTGTTTTTT. Amino acid sequence: CASSNPGQGDEKLFF.